Shown below are 27 T cell receptor beta chains from a single sample sequenced in a study of human T cells and chemical hapten exposure. The time point here: pre-sensitization, week 0. Treatment here: therapeutic diphenylcyclopropenone sensitization with weekly scalp DPC. TCRdb reanalysed the RACE reads using MiXCR and keeps one entry per CDR3 protein. Of about 120,000 distinct CDR3 sequences listed, 13% were seen once; the top ten hold 2.5% to 3.5%. This specimen was whole blood, taken in connection with sensitization to the hapten diphenylcyclopropenone (DPC). All receptors come from a young woman with alopecia areata. Some clones in this sample may be carry-over from other donors' samples.

The chain employs TRBV28 and TRBJ2-1; D is unresolved. Per germline, CDR1 MDHEN and CDR2 SYDVKM. The V end was cut by 11 bases, the J end by 4 bases, with 9 bases between. This CDR3 spans 11 amino acids. The CDR3 protein is CAVLVYNEQFF. The CDR3 DNA is TGTGCCGTGTTAGTTTACAATGAGCAGTTCTTC. The full variable domain, rest sourced from reference TRBV28 and TRBJ2-1, is DVKVTQSSRYLVKRTGEKVFLECVQDMDHENMFWYRQDPGLGLRLIYFSYDVKMKEKGDIPEGYSVSREKKERFSLILESASTNQTSMYLCAVLVYNEQFFGPGTRLTVL.

This clonotype was recorded a few times. This chain links TRBV20-1 with TRBJ1-3; no firm D call. The CDR3 sequence is 12 residues long. V lost 3 bases and J 2 bases, leaving 5 bases between the germline ends. Germline assignment: CDR1 DFQATT and CDR2 SNEGSKA (reference sequence). CDR3 amino acids: CSARDAGNTIYF. The CDR3 DNA is TGCAGTGCTAGGGACGCTGGAAACACCATATATTTT.

The chain joins TRBV7-2 to TRBJ1-5; 7 bases fit TRBD1. Looked up from germline, CDR1 is SGHTA and CDR2 is FQGNSA. The trim removed 4 bases at V and 5 bases at J, leaving 8 bases unmatched. The CDR3 runs to 15 residues. The CDR3 DNA reads TGTGCCAGCAGCTCGTTGACAGGGCCCGATCAGCCCCAGCATTTT. Translated, it gives CASSSLTGPDQPQHF.

Ten or more counts support this clonotype. The chain joins TRBV20-1 to TRBJ2-7; D is possibly TRBD1 (5 bases). CDR1 and CDR2 (germline): DFQATT, SNEGSKA (reference sequence). The CDR3 sequence is 15 residues long. The CDR3 loop reads CSPSWAGPSSYEQYF. CDR3 nucleotide sequence: TGCAGCCCCTCCTGGGCAGGGCCTAGCTCCTACGAGCAGTACTTC.

This clonotype occurred many times. The J gene is TRBJ1-2, the V gene TRBV2, with 7 bases matching TRBD1. The J segment lost 6 bases and the V segment lost 5 bases, leaving 9 bases of the junction unmatched. The CDR3 is 14 amino acids. Germline loops: CDR1 SNHLY, CDR2 FYNNEI. In DNA, the CDR3 is TGTGCCAGCAGTCACTCAACAGGGGCGGATGGCTACACCTTC. It translates to CASSHSTGADGYTF.

This clonotype was detected many times. The genes are TRBV6-5 and TRBJ1-2; D is uncertain. Trimming cost V 0 bases and J 5 bases, with 7 bases left between them. CDR1 and CDR2 from the germline V gene are MNHEY and SVGAGI. This CDR3 is 13 amino acids long. CDR3 DNA: TGTGCCAGCAGTTACTCGGAGAAGTATGGCTACACCTTC. Amino acids: CASSYSEKYGYTF.

The V call is TRBV20-1, the J call TRBJ2-1, with 9 bases matching TRBD2. Germline V gene data show CDR1 as DFQATT and CDR2 as SNEGSKA (reference sequence). V was clipped by 1 base and J by 4 bases; unmatched bases: 8. This CDR3 contains 16 residues. CDR3 in amino acids: CSARGLAGPFYNEQFF. In nucleotides, the CDR3 is TGCAGTGCTAGAGGGCTAGCGGGGCCCTTTTACAATGAGCAGTTCTTC.

This sequence joins TRBV3-1 and TRBJ2-7, with D perhaps matching TRBD1 (6 bases). The CDR3 is 14 amino acids. V was clipped by 4 bases and J by 6 bases, with 16 bases between them. Germline CDR1 is LGHDT and CDR2 is YNNKEL (reference sequence). The CDR3 is CASSRQGHTGEQYF. CDR3 DNA: TGTGCCAGCAGCCGCCAGGGACATACCGGCGAGCAGTACTTC.

The CDR3 protein is CASSRGTGNTYGYTF. CDR3 nucleotides: TGCGCCAGCAGCCGTGGGACAGGAAACACATATGGCTACACCTTC. The rearrangement joins TRBV4-3 to TRBJ1-2; 8 bases are a match to TRBD1. With V trimmed by 4 bases and J by 5 bases, 9 bases remained unmatched. Germline V lookup: CDR1 LGHNA, CDR2 YSLEER. This CDR3 has 15 amino acids.

This clonotype was recorded a few times. The rearrangement joins TRBV7-6 to TRBJ2-1; no clear D gene. Between the trimmed V and J ends, which lost 1 base and 0 bases, there was a span of 16 bases. CDR3 length: 18 residues. Germline CDR1 SGHVS, CDR2 FNYEAQ. The CDR3 nucleotides are TGTGCCAGCAGCTTAGGGCGTCTGGGCTTGAGCTCCTACAATGAGCAGTTCTTC. Protein sequence: CASSLGRLGLSSYNEQFF.

This clonotype was detected only a few times. The CDR3 bases are TGTGCCAGCAGCTCTCAGCTAAATCAGCCCCAGCATTTT. This encodes CASSSQLNQPQHF. The chain combines TRBV11-2 with TRBJ1-5; no definite D call. Trimming removed 4 bases from V and 4 bases from J, with 8 bases in between. This CDR3 region has 13 residues. Germline values: CDR1 SGHAT, CDR2 FQNNGV.

This clonotype was observed a handful of times. This chain links TRBV6-5 with TRBJ2-4; D might be TRBD1 (6 bases). V was cut by 2 bases and J by 2 bases, with 10 bases left in between. Germline values: CDR1 MNHEY, CDR2 SVGAGI. CDR3 length: 15 amino acids. CDR3 residues: CASSYRGQSKNIQYF. CDR3 nucleotides: TGTGCCAGCAGTTACCGAGGACAGTCCAAAAACATTCAGTACTTC.

J is TRBJ2-2 and V is TRBV4-3, with D hard to call. The CDR3 covers 15 residues. CDR1 and CDR2 (germline): LGHNA, YSLEER. Trimming cost V 4 bases and J 4 bases, with 13 bases left between them. In nucleotides, the CDR3 is TGCGCCAGCAGCCCTACTCTGAGCCCCACCGGGGAGCTGTTTTTT. Its translation: CASSPTLSPTGELFF.

Ten or more counts support this clonotype. The CDR3 DNA reads TGTGCCAGTAGTATAAGTCGGAATCAGCCCCAGCATTTT. This encodes CASSISRNQPQHF. V gene TRBV19 combines with J gene TRBJ1-5, with no clear D. The CDR3 length is 13 residues. CDR1 and CDR2 from the germline V gene are LNHDA and SQIVND (reference sequence). Trimming took 2 bases from V and 4 from J, leaving 6 bases between them.

The chain joins TRBV2 to TRBJ1-1, with unresolved D. Deletions cut 6 bases from V and 1 base from J, with 15 bases between. CDR3 length: 15 amino acids. Germline values: CDR1 SNHLY, CDR2 FYNNEI. CDR3 coding DNA: TGTGCCAGCAGACTCTTAGAGGTGGAGAACACTGAAGCTTTCTTT. Its protein product is CASRLLEVENTEAFF.

This clonotype has just a few counts. The chain links TRBV29-1 to TRBJ2-1; 10 nucleotides match TRBD1. CDR1 is SQVTM and CDR2 is ANQGSEA in the germline V gene. The CDR3 is made up of 12 amino acids. The V and J ends lost 8 bases and 3 bases, in that order; junction bases with no gene match: 1. Here the CDR3 DNA reads TGCAGCTGGACAGGGGGCTACAATGAGCAGTTCTTC. Translating gives CSWTGGYNEQFF.

The chain is built from TRBV11-1 and TRBJ2-2; TRBD1 matches at 9 bases. J was trimmed by 7 bases and V by 5 bases; bases with no gene match: 5. This CDR3 comprises 14 residues. The V gene's germline CDR1 is SGHAT and CDR2 FQDESV (reference sequence). The CDR3 DNA reads TGTGCCAGCAGCACACAGGGGGCGAACGGGGAGCTGTTTTTT. Protein product: CASSTQGANGELFF.

The rearrangement joins TRBV12-5 to TRBJ1-1, with unresolved D. Germline assignment: CDR1 LGHNT and CDR2 FRNRAP. V dropped 6 bases and J dropped 11 bases, with 10 bases sitting between them. This CDR3 contains 10 residues. In DNA form, the CDR3 reads TGTGCTAGTGGGACGGGTACGGCTTTCTTT. This gives the protein CASGTGTAFF.

This clonotype was seen repeatedly, ten times or more. V is TRBV4-3 and J is TRBJ2-7; 7 bases are shared with TRBD1. With 0 bases clipped from V and 7 bases from J, the junction kept 9 bases outside the gene matches. The CDR3 covers 15 residues. From germline, CDR1 is LGHNA and CDR2 YSLEER. The CDR3 spells CASSQDLGQPWEQYF. In nucleotides, the CDR3 is TGCGCCAGCAGCCAAGATTTGGGACAGCCCTGGGAGCAGTACTTC.

Ten or more counts support this clonotype. The chain is built from TRBV6-2 or TRBV6-3 and TRBJ1-5, with a possible D match to TRBD1 (5 bases). The CDR3 contains 18 residues. Germline CDR1 is MNHEY and CDR2 is SVGEGT. Trimming cost V 2 bases and J 1 base, with 18 bases left between them. CDR3 sequence reads: CASSYAWGRGVSNQPQHF. The CDR3, as DNA: TGTGCCAGCAGTTACGCTTGGGGGAGGGGAGTCAGCAATCAGCCCCAGCATTTT.

DNA of the CDR3: TGTGCCTGGAACGCCAGGGAAGACCAGCCCCAGCATTTT. It translates to CAWNAREDQPQHF. The rearrangement links TRBV30 to TRBJ1-5; D possibly corresponds to TRBD1 (5 bases). Germline V gene data show CDR1 as GTSNPN and CDR2 as SVGIG (reference sequence). This CDR3 spans 13 amino acids. Trimming took off 4 bases at V and 7 bases at J, with 14 bases between the two ends.

The V call is TRBV11-2, the J call TRBJ2-7; D possibly uses TRBD1 or TRBD2 (5 bases each). The ends were cut back, 7 bases at V and 6 bases at J, with 7 bases in the middle. Germline-derived CDR1 and CDR2 are SGHAT and FQNNGV. This CDR3 comprises 10 residues. This CDR3 reads CASNGGEQYF. In nucleotides, the CDR3 is TGTGCCAGCAATGGGGGCGAGCAGTACTTC.

The chain joins TRBV28 to TRBJ1-3, with TRBD1 matching over 8 bases. This CDR3 spans 17 amino acids. The V and J ends lost 5 bases and 0 bases, in that order; junction bases with no gene match: 9. The germline CDR1 and CDR2 sequences are MDHEN and SYDVKM. The chain's CDR3 is CASSARGPLLSGNTIYF. The CDR3 DNA sequence: TGTGCCAGCAGTGCCAGGGGGCCCTTACTCTCTGGAAACACCATATATTTT.

The rearrangement uses TRBV4-3 and TRBJ2-3; D unresolved. The germline CDR1 and CDR2 sequences are LGHNA and YSLEER. The CDR3 spans 16 residues. V shed 0 bases and J shed 0 bases, with 10 bases lying between them. The CDR3 sequence: CASSQDLGSSTDTQYF. The CDR3, as DNA: TGCGCCAGCAGCCAAGATCTTGGCTCTAGCACAGATACGCAGTATTTT.

CDR3 in DNA: TGTGCCAGCAGTTACGTTAGGGGGAACCCGAACACTGAAGCTTTCTTT. Translating it yields CASSYVRGNPNTEAFF. J is TRBJ1-1 and V is TRBV6-5; D is possibly TRBD1 (6 bases). The CDR3 contains 16 residues. Trimming removed 2 bases at V and 1 base at J, with 14 bases between. The germline V gene has CDR1 MNHEY and CDR2 SVGAGI.

The V gene is TRBV3-1, the J gene TRBJ2-3; no definite D call. V gave up 3 bases and J gave up 5 bases, with 3 bases separating them. CDR1 LGHDT and CDR2 YNNKEL come from the germline V gene (reference sequence). This CDR3 region has 11 residues. In DNA, the CDR3 is TGTGCCAGCAGCCAGAGAGATACGCAGTATTTT. Its protein is CASSQRDTQYF.

The rearrangement joins TRBV18 to TRBJ1-2, with D hard to call. The CDR3 extends over 12 amino acids. The germline V gene has CDR1 KGHSH and CDR2 LQKENI. The germline V and J ends were trimmed by 6 bases and 3 bases, with 8 bases remaining between them. The CDR3 region has the DNA TGTGCCAGCTCCCCGGAGGACTATGGCTACACCTTC. This encodes CASSPEDYGYTF.